The 17 T cell receptor beta chains reported below all come from one sample, sequenced in a study of CD8+ T cells in alopecia areata. Extraction of RNA preceded its reverse transcription into cDNA, which served as the sequencing template. Repertoires were generated with immunoSEQ multiplex PCR, while TCRdb's copy carries only in-frame clones and drops some. The sample contains 150,000 to 200,000 clones, 50% to 60% of which appear only once. The sample taken for sequencing was CD4+ T cells sorted from blood. The receptors were gathered from a human donor in good health.

This clone showed up just a few times. The chain recombines TRBV29-1 with TRBJ2-5; 7 nucleotides agree with TRBD2. The germline V gene encodes CDR1 SQVTM and CDR2 ANQGSEA. This CDR3 is 13 amino acids long. J lost 2 bases, V lost 7 bases, and 7 bases had no gene match. This CDR3 reads CSAERGMQETQYF. The CDR3 nucleotides read TGCAGCGCTGAGCGGGGAATGCAAGAGACCCAGTACTTC.

V gene TRBV7-9 combines with J gene TRBJ2-5, with D perhaps TRBD1 (6 bases). Trimming took off 5 bases at V and 5 bases at J, with 21 bases between the two ends. Germline V lookup: CDR1 SEHNR, CDR2 FQNEAQ (reference sequence). The CDR3 covers 16 residues. Written as DNA, the CDR3 is TGTGCCAGCAGCCAACTAGGTCATCGGGACATGGAGACCCAGTACTTC. The encoded protein is CASSQLGHRDMETQYF.

The chain combines TRBV6-5 with TRBJ1-3, with D unclear. The V end lost 0 bases, the J end lost 2 bases, and 8 bases lay between the germline ends. Germline assignment: CDR1 MNHEY and CDR2 SVGAGI. This CDR3 is 15 amino acids long. The CDR3 spells CASSYSSGTGNTIYF. DNA of the CDR3: TGTGCCAGCAGTTACTCATCTGGGACTGGAAACACCATATATTTT.

This clone has a handful of counts. The J gene is TRBJ2-2, the V gene TRBV6-5; TRBD1 is a possible D gene (6 bases). This CDR3 spans 15 amino acids. V lost 4 bases, J lost 6 bases, and 15 bases lay in between. Per germline, CDR1 MNHEY and CDR2 SVGAGI. CDR3 sequence (DNA): TGTGCCAGCAGTTCCTGGGACAAAGGAGCCGGGGAGCTGTTTTTT. Translating gives CASSSWDKGAGELFF.

This chain connects TRBV27 to TRBJ2-7, with 12 bases that match TRBD2. This CDR3 is built from 15 residues. The germline gives CDR1 MNHEY, CDR2 SMNVEV (reference sequence). The V gene end was trimmed by 4 bases and the J gene end by 2 bases; junction bases not matched to a gene: 3. The CDR3 DNA reads as TGTGCCAGCAGTTCGGGACTAGCGGGTCCCTACGAGCAGTACTTC. It specifies CASSSGLAGPYEQYF.

This clone was observed once. V and J are TRBV7-3 and TRBJ2-3; D might be TRBD1 (6 bases). CDR1 and CDR2 (germline): SGHTA, FQGTGA. Trimming left V 2 bases short and J 5 bases short, with 14 bases between. The CDR3 is made up of 15 amino acids. CDR3 residues: CASSLRSSGVDTQYF. CDR3 nucleotide sequence: TGTGCCAGCAGCTTACGGTCGTCAGGGGTAGATACGCAGTATTTT.

The chain carries TRBV7-8 and TRBJ2-5, with D possibly TRBD1 on 5 matching bases. V gave up 1 base and J gave up 5 bases, with 11 bases separating them. This CDR3 spans 14 amino acids. The germline V gene has CDR1 SGHVS and CDR2 FQNEAQ. The CDR3 reads CASSLGLGPETQYF. Written as DNA, the CDR3 is TGTGCCAGCAGCTTAGGTCTGGGGCCGGAGACCCAGTACTTC.

This clone has more than one count but fewer than ten. The J gene is TRBJ2-5, the V gene TRBV29-1; D is unresolved. This CDR3 contains 14 residues. V lost 3 bases, J lost 5 bases, and 16 bases lay in between. CDR1 and CDR2 (germline): SQVTM, ANQGSEA. The DNA for the CDR3 is TGCAGCGTTGAGACTTTCAACAGAAAGGAGACCCAGTACTTC. Encoded protein: CSVETFNRKETQYF.

This chain's CDR3 is CASSQLGTGYNEQFF. CDR3 in DNA: TGTGCCAGCAGCCAACTCGGGACAGGGTACAATGAGCAGTTCTTC. The chain joins TRBV14 to TRBJ2-1, with 9 bases lining up with TRBD1. This CDR3 has 15 residues. Germline V gene data show CDR1 as SGHDN and CDR2 as FVKESK. V shed 2 bases, J shed 4 bases, and the junction held 3 bases outside the gene matches.

This clone was counted only a few times. This chain uses TRBV14 with TRBJ2-2; 9 bases are a match to TRBD1. The CDR3 totals 15 residues. J gave up 5 bases and V 4 bases, and 5 bases lay outside the gene matches. Germline V gene lookup returns CDR1 SGHDN and CDR2 FVKESK. In DNA, the CDR3 is TGTGCCAGCAGCCTAAGGACAGGGGAAACCGGGGAGCTGTTTTTT. Amino acids: CASSLRTGETGELFF.

This clone was observed once. The rearrangement joins TRBV29-1 to TRBJ2-3, with TRBD2 identical over 9 bases. The ends lost 5 bases at V and 5 bases at J; junction bases unmatched: 17. The germline V gene encodes CDR1 SQVTM and CDR2 ANQGSEA. This CDR3 has 17 amino acids. The CDR3 loop is CSVNGVTSGAARDTQYF. The CDR3 DNA sequence: TGCAGCGTTAATGGAGTGACTAGCGGAGCAGCGAGAGATACGCAGTATTTT.

There are a few counts of this clone. The same CDR3 arises from other DNA sequences in this sample as well. V and J are TRBV7-9 and TRBJ1-4, with D uncertain. Trimming removed 5 bases at V and 6 bases at J, with 4 bases between. This CDR3 has 11 residues. CDR1 SEHNR and CDR2 FQNEAQ come from the germline V gene (reference sequence). The CDR3 nucleotides are TGTGCCAGCAGCCGCGATGAAAAACTGTTTTTT. This codes for CASSRDEKLFF. The variable domain in full, completed from reference TRBV7-9 and TRBJ1-4, reads DTGVSQNPRHKITKRGQNVTFRCDPISEHNRLYWYRQTLGQGPEFLTYFQNEAQLEKSRLLSDRFSAERPKGSFSTLEIQRTEQGDSAMYLCASSRDEKLFFGSGTQLSVL.

This chain connects TRBV25-1 to TRBJ1-5; TRBD1 agrees at 9 bases. The CDR3 consists of 13 residues. Germline V gene data show CDR1 as MGHDK and CDR2 as SYGVNS. J lost 4 bases, V lost 9 bases, and 4 bases had no gene match. The CDR3: CASAGTGNQPQHF. CDR3 nucleotide sequence: TGTGCCAGTGCCGGGACAGGGAATCAGCCCCAGCATTTT.

This chain connects TRBV28 to TRBJ1-5; 8 nucleotides line up with TRBD1. The length of the CDR3 is 12 residues. The V segment lost 6 bases and the J segment 9 bases; nucleotides outside the gene matches: 4. Germline lookup yields CDR1 MDHEN and CDR2 SYDVKM. The CDR3: CASRNGQGPQHF. The CDR3 DNA reads TGTGCCAGCAGAAATGGACAGGGGCCCCAGCATTTT.

This chain links TRBV9 with TRBJ1-2; possibly TRBD1 for D (6 bases). This CDR3 region has 16 residues. V gave up 1 base and J gave up 3 bases, with 16 bases separating them. CDR1 SGDLS and CDR2 YYNGEE come from the germline V gene. CDR3 residues: CASSVRGQGLDYGYTF. As DNA, the CDR3 is TGTGCCAGCAGCGTACGTGGTCAGGGGCTTGACTATGGCTACACCTTC.

This chain connects TRBV5-1 to TRBJ2-6; D gene ambiguous. V was cut by 0 bases and J by 2 bases, with 9 bases left in between. Germline CDR1 SGHRS, CDR2 YFSETQ. The CDR3 runs to 16 residues. This CDR3 reads CASSLEGPPGANVLTF. In nucleotides, the CDR3 is TGCGCCAGCAGCTTGGAGGGTCCGCCTGGGGCCAACGTCCTGACTTTC.

V and J are TRBV28 and TRBJ2-7; D gene ambiguous. Trimming cost V 7 bases and J 2 bases, with 12 bases left between them. Germline CDR1 MDHEN, CDR2 SYDVKM. CDR3 size: 13 residues. The CDR3 is CASISDLTYEQYF. The CDR3 DNA follows: TGTGCCAGCATAAGCGACTTAACCTACGAGCAGTACTTC.